Below, 8 T cell receptor beta chains from the same sample are listed, as sequenced in a study of OX40 agonist ivuxolimab in advanced cancers. Libraries were prepared by immunoSEQ multiplex PCR; TCRdb keeps only in-frame clonotypes and omits some of them. The table records around 31,000 clones, approximately 80% of them present only once. The sample consisted of CD4+ or CD8+ T cells sorted from blood, taken in a trial of the OX40 agonist ivuxolimab. These receptors all come from an adult with an advanced solid tumor such as melanoma, head and neck, liver or kidney cancer.

The chain employs TRBV6-4 and TRBJ2-2; 7 nucleotides agree with TRBD2. CDR1 and CDR2 (germline): MRHNA, SNTAGT. The CDR3 sequence is 14 residues long. J lost 6 bases, V lost 6 bases, and 7 bases had no gene match. CDR3 DNA: TGTGCCAGCAGACCCTTAAGCGGGGCCGGGGAGCTGTTTTTT. This gives the protein CASRPLSGAGELFF.

J is TRBJ2-1 and V is TRBV2; D ambiguous. Per the germline V gene, CDR1 is SNHLY and CDR2 is FYNNEI. V shed 4 bases and J shed 10 bases, with 11 bases lying between them. The CDR3 runs to 12 residues. Here the CDR3 DNA reads TGTGCCAGCAGTGCCCGAACTTGGGAGCAGTTCTTC. Translated, it gives CASSARTWEQFF.

This clone was seen a single time. CDR3 in amino acids: CASSSLAGTWRNQPQHF. The CDR3 bases are TGTGCCAGCAGTTCTCTTGCCGGGACCTGGCGGAATCAGCCCCAGCATTTT. This rearrangement joins TRBV27 to TRBJ1-5; a possible D gene is TRBD1 (5 bases). With 4 bases removed from V and 4 bases from J, the gap between germline ends came to 20 bases. This CDR3 region has 17 residues. Germline CDR1 reads MNHEY; CDR2 reads SMNVEV (reference sequence).

The chain links TRBV5-1 to TRBJ1-1; TRBD1 aligns across 8 bases. V was pared by 4 bases and J by 5 bases, with 7 bases of the junction left unmatched. Per germline, CDR1 SGHRS and CDR2 YFSETQ. The CDR3 is made up of 14 amino acids. The CDR3, as DNA: TGCGCCAGCAGCATAACGACAGGGGTGACTGAAGCTTTCTTT. It is translated as CASSITTGVTEAFF.

This clone was seen a handful of times. The rearrangement links TRBV5-1 to TRBJ2-2; no reliable D call. The CDR3 spans 17 residues. Germline CDR1 and CDR2: SGHRS and YFSETQ. V shed 2 bases and J shed 3 bases, with 17 bases lying between them. The CDR3 nucleotides are TGCGCCAGCAGCTTAACCCCAGACCGGATGGACACCGGGGAGCTGTTTTTT. Translating gives CASSLTPDRMDTGELFF.

The rearrangement uses TRBV4-3 and TRBJ1-5, with D perhaps matching TRBD1 (5 bases). Trimming removed 0 bases at V and 6 bases at J, with 6 bases between. The CDR3 sequence is 13 residues long. Germline V gene lookup returns CDR1 LGHNA and CDR2 YSLEER. The CDR3 DNA reads TGCGCCAGCAGCCAAGAAAGGGGTCAGCCCCAGCATTTT. This encodes CASSQERGQPQHF.

The chain joins TRBV19 to TRBJ1-5; possibly TRBD1 for D (5 bases). The CDR3 contains 15 residues. The germline gives CDR1 LNHDA, CDR2 SQIVND (reference sequence). V lost 3 bases and J lost 4, with 13 bases in between. The CDR3 region is CASSMDIQLNQPQHF. Written as DNA, the CDR3 is TGTGCCAGTAGTATGGACATCCAACTGAATCAGCCCCAGCATTTT. The whole variable domain, remainder taken from reference TRBV19 and TRBJ1-5, is DGGITQSPKYLFRKEGQNVTLSCEQNLNHDAMYWYRQDPGQGLRLIYYSQIVNDFQKGDIAEGYSVSREKKESFPLTVTSAQKNPTAFYLCASSMDIQLNQPQHFGDGTRLSIL.

This rearrangement joins TRBV4-1 to TRBJ1-5; 7 bases agree with TRBD1. Trimming at V came to 0 bases and at J to 5 bases, leaving 4 bases not matched to a gene. The V gene's germline CDR1 is MGHRA and CDR2 YSYEKL. The CDR3 has 15 amino acids. CDR3 sequence: CASSQDWTGYQPQHF. In DNA, the CDR3 is TGCGCCAGCAGCCAAGACTGGACAGGATATCAGCCCCAGCATTTT.